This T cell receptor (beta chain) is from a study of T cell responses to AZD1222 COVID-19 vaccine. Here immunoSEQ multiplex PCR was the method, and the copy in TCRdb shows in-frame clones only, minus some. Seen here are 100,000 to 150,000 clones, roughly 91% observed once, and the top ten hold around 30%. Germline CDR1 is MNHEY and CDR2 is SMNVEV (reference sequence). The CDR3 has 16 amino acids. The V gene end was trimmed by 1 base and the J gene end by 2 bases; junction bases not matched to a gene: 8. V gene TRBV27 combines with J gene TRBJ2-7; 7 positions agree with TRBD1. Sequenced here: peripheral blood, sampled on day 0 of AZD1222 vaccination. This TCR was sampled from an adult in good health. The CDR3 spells CASSLFLGQVTYEQYF. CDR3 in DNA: TGTGCCAGCAGTTTATTCCTAGGACAGGTCACCTACGAGCAGTACTTC.